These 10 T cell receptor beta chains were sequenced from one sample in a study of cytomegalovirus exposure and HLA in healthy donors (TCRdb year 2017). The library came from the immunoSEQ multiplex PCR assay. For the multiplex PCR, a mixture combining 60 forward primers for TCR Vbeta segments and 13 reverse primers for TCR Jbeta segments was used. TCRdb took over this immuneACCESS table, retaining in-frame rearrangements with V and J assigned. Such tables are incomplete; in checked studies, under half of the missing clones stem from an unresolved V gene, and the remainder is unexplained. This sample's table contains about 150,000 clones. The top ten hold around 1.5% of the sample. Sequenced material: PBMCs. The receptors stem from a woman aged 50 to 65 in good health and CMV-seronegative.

The CDR3 spells CASSPGGRAGNTIYF. In nucleotides, the CDR3 is TGTGCCAGCAGTCCAGGGGGCAGGGCTGGAAACACCATATATTTT. The rearrangement joins TRBV6-5 to TRBJ1-3, with 8 bases fitting TRBD1. The CDR3 is 15 amino acids. In germline, CDR1 is MNHEY, CDR2 SVGAGI. Germline trimming cut 5 bases from V and 2 bases from J; bases unmatched to any gene: 5.

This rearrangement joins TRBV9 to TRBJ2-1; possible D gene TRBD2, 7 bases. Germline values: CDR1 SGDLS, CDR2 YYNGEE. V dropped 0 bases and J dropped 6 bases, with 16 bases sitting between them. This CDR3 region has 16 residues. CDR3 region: CASSVGGGARLNEQFF. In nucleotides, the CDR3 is TGTGCCAGCAGCGTAGGCGGGGGCGCAAGGCTCAATGAGCAGTTCTTC.

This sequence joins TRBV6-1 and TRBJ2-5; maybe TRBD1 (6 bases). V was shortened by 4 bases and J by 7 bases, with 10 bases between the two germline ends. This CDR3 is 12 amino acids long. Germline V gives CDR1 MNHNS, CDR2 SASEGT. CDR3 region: CASSGGPGTQYF. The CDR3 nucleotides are TGTGCCAGCAGTGGGGGGCCGGGGACCCAGTACTTC.

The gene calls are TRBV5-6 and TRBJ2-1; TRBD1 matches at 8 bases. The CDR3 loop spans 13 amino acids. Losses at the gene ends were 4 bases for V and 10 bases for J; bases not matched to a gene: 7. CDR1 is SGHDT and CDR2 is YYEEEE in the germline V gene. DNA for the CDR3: TGTGCCAGCAGCGTGGACAGGGTTAGGGAGCAGTTCTTC. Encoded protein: CASSVDRVREQFF.

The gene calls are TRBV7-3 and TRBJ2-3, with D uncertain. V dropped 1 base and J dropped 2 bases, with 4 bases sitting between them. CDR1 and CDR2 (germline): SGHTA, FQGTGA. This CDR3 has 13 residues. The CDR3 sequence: CASSLISTDTQYF. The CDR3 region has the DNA TGTGCCAGCAGCTTAATCTCCACAGATACGCAGTATTTT.

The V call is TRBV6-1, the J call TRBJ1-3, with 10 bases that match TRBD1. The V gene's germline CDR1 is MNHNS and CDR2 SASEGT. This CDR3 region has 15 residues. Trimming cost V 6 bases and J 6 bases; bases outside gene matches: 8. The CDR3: CASRHSGQGENTIYF. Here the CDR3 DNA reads TGTGCCAGCAGGCATTCAGGACAGGGGGAAAACACCATATATTTT.

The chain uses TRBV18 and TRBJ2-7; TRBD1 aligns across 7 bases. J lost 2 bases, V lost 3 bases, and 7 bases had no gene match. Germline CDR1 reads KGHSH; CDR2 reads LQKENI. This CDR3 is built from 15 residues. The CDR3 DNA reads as TGTGCCAGCTCACCGAAACAGGGGATTACCTACGAGCAGTACTTC. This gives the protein CASSPKQGITYEQYF.

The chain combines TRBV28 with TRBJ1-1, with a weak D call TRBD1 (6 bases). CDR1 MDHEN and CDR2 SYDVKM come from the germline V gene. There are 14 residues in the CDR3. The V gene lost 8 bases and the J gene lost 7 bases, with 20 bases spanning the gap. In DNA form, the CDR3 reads TGTGCCAGCGGTCAGGGGCCCGCATCTGGTGAAGCTTTCTTT. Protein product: CASGQGPASGEAFF.

CDR3 protein: CASSTTGGLTEAFF. The DNA for the CDR3 is TGTGCCAGCAGCACCACAGGGGGCCTCACTGAAGCTTTCTTT. The chain recombines TRBV7-2 with TRBJ1-1, with TRBD1 matching 9 bases. This CDR3 is 14 amino acids long. The V and J ends lost 5 bases and 4 bases, in that order; junction bases with no gene match: 5. Germline CDR1 SGHTA, CDR2 FQGNSA.

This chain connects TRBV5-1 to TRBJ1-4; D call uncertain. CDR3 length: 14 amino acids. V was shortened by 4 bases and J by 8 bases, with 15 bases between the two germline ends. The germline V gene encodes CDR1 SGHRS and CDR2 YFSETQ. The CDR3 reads CASSPGLVREKLFF. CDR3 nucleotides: TGCGCCAGCAGCCCAGGCCTCGTTCGGGAAAAACTGTTTTTT. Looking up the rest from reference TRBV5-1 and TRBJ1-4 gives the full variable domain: KAGVTQTPRYLIKTRGQQVTLSCSPISGHRSVSWYQQTPGQGLQFLFEYFSETQRNKGNFPGRFSGRQFSNSRSEMNVSTLELGDSALYLCASSPGLVREKLFFGSGTQLSVL.